The 21 T cell receptor beta chains presented below share a single source sample, sequenced in a study of a mutant IDH1 vaccine in newly diagnosed glioma. The sample's time point: week 11, during vaccination. Every vaccine dose comprised 300 ug of mutant IDH1 20-mer peptide plus topical imiquimod. No cognate antigen is known for these TCRs. The method was immunoSEQ multiplex PCR; TCRdb's version includes in-frame clones alone and lacks a portion of them. The sample lists about 66,000 clones, around 85% occurring once. The specimen was PBMCs, collected from a glioma patient whose treatment included an IDH1 peptide vaccine. The receptors originated from a woman aged 45-60 years with glioma.

The chain employs TRBV18 and TRBJ2-7, with 7 bases that match TRBD1. The CDR3 totals 17 residues. The ends lost 6 bases at V and 4 bases at J; junction bases unmatched: 18. Germline V gene sequence: CDR1 KGHSH, CDR2 LQKENI. The DNA of the CDR3 is TGTGCCAGCTCTACCGGGGCCCCGACGGGACAGATGTACGAGCAGTACTTC. Its translation: CASSTGAPTGQMYEQYF.

The genes are TRBV4-1 and TRBJ1-2; no clear D gene. V lost 1 base, J lost 8 bases, and 14 bases lay in between. The CDR3 sequence is 14 residues long. CDR1 is MGHRA, CDR2 YSYEKL, per germline. The CDR3 nucleotides are TGCGCCAGCAGCCAAGGCACGCCGGCCGCGGGCTACACCTTC. This gives the protein CASSQGTPAAGYTF.

The chain employs TRBV7-8 and TRBJ2-7, with a weak D call TRBD1 (5 bases). Germline CDR1 is SGHVS and CDR2 is FQNEAQ. V lost 1 base, J lost 1 base, and 11 bases lay in between. The CDR3 has 15 residues. This CDR3 is CASSLEGRASYEQYF. For the CDR3, the DNA is TGTGCCAGCAGCTTAGAGGGCAGGGCGTCCTACGAGCAGTACTTC.

V gene TRBV25-1 combines with J gene TRBJ2-1, with D perhaps TRBD1 or TRBD2 (5 bases each). The CDR3 loop spans 15 amino acids. The V and J ends lost 8 bases and 7 bases respectively, with 21 bases between them. CDR1 and CDR2 from the germline V gene are MGHDK and SYGVNS. CDR3 amino acids: CASFAPGPGSNEQFF. The CDR3, as DNA: TGTGCCAGCTTCGCCCCGGGACCGGGCTCTAATGAGCAGTTCTTC.

The chain uses TRBV5-4 and TRBJ1-1, with 7 bases lining up with TRBD1. This CDR3 contains 16 residues. The germline CDR1 and CDR2 sequences are SGHNT and YYREEE (reference sequence). Trimming removed 1 base from V and 5 bases from J; junction bases left unmatched: 11. CDR3 bases: TGTGCCAGCAGCTTGCCCAGGACAGGAAAAGGGACTGAAGCTTTCTTT. It yields the protein CASSLPRTGKGTEAFF.

CDR3 amino acids: CASSLISGGATGNTQYF. CDR3 coding DNA: TGTGCCAGCAGCTTGATCAGCGGGGGGGCCACTGGCAATACGCAGTATTTT. The chain has TRBV5-6 and TRBJ2-3, with 10 positions matching TRBD2. The CDR3 totals 17 residues. In germline, CDR1 is SGHDT, CDR2 YYEEEE. V was clipped by 1 base and J by 7 bases; unmatched bases: 12.

This sequence joins TRBV12-5 and TRBJ1-1, with 12 bases that match TRBD1. This CDR3 spans 12 amino acids. From germline, CDR1 is LGHNT and CDR2 FRNRAP. Germline trimming cut 6 bases from V and 10 bases from J; bases unmatched to any gene: 3. The CDR3 region has the DNA TGTGCTAGTGGGGGGGACAGGGGGCCAGCTTTCTTT. It is translated as CASGGDRGPAFF.

This rearrangement joins TRBV5-1 to TRBJ2-7; 7 nucleotides match TRBD1. V was pared by 0 bases and J by 5 bases, with 8 bases of the junction left unmatched. The CDR3 is made up of 15 amino acids. The germline V gene encodes CDR1 SGHRS and CDR2 YFSETQ. Here the CDR3 DNA reads TGCGCCAGCAGCTTGGAGCAGGCCACAGGGGACGAGCAGTACTTC. This encodes CASSLEQATGDEQYF. The full variable domain, in which reference TRBV5-1 and TRBJ2-7 provide the parts outside the CDR3, is KAGVTQTPRYLIKTRGQQVTLSCSPISGHRSVSWYQQTPGQGLQFLFEYFSETQRNKGNFPGRFSGRQFSNSRSEMNVSTLELGDSALYLCASSLEQATGDEQYFGPGTRLTVT.

This clone appeared once. The chain has TRBV15 and TRBJ2-7; TRBD2 matches at 9 bases. This CDR3 has 11 amino acids. V lost 5 bases, J lost 7 bases, and 0 bases stayed unmatched. Looked up from germline, CDR1 is LNHNV and CDR2 is YYDKDF (reference sequence). The CDR3 here is CATSLAGEQYF. In DNA form, the CDR3 reads TGTGCCACCAGCCTAGCGGGGGAGCAGTACTTC.

A single count supports this clone. The chain employs TRBV6-5 and TRBJ1-4, with D perhaps TRBD1 (5 bases). The CDR3 totals 13 residues. Per the germline V gene, CDR1 is MNHEY and CDR2 is SVGAGI. Trimming cost V 7 bases and J 1 base, with 7 bases left between them. The CDR3 DNA sequence: TGTGCCAGCAAGGGGAGAACTAATGAAAAACTGTTTTTT. Protein: CASKGRTNEKLFF.

The genes are TRBV6-6 and TRBJ2-5, with D tentatively TRBD1 (6 bases). The CDR3 runs 14 residues. CDR1 is MNHNY, CDR2 SVGAGI, per germline (reference sequence). The V gene lost 4 bases and the J gene lost 0 bases, with 9 bases spanning the gap. The CDR3 DNA reads as TGTGCCAGCAGTTTTAGACAGGACCAAGAGACCCAGTACTTC. It translates to CASSFRQDQETQYF.

This rearrangement joins TRBV5-1 to TRBJ2-5; TRBD2 matches 9 bases. Germline V CDR1 and CDR2: SGHRS, YFSETQ. The CDR3 spans 15 residues. V trimming: 2 bases; J trimming: 5 bases; junction bases outside the gene matches: 7. DNA of the CDR3: TGCGCCAGCAGCTTAAGCGGGGGGACCAGTGAGACCCAGTACTTC. Its protein is CASSLSGGTSETQYF.

V usage is TRBV7-8 and J usage is TRBJ1-3; D unresolved. This CDR3 is built from 17 residues. V was cut by 1 base and J by 1 base, with 14 bases left in between. Germline V gene data show CDR1 as SGHVS and CDR2 as FQNEAQ. CDR3 sequence: CASSLGPAANSGNTIYF. DNA of the CDR3: TGTGCCAGCAGCTTAGGACCAGCAGCCAATTCTGGAAACACCATATATTTT.

This chain joins TRBV4-2 and TRBJ2-3; D possibly uses TRBD1 or TRBD2 (6 bases each). This CDR3 spans 12 amino acids. V lost 4 bases and J lost 9, with 11 bases in between. Germline values: CDR1 LGHNA, CDR2 YNFKEQ. The CDR3 nucleotides are TGTGCCAGCAGCCCGGAGGGGGTAACGCAGTATTTT. Its translation: CASSPEGVTQYF.

This clone came up a few times. This chain connects TRBV4-2 to TRBJ2-2, with D possibly being TRBD2 (6 bases). Trimming cost V 7 bases and J 7 bases, with 13 bases left between them. CDR3 length equals 13 residues. Germline V CDR1 and CDR2: LGHNA, YNFKEQ. The DNA for the CDR3 is TGTGCCAGCATGGTGCCGGGGGTCGGGGAGCTGTTTTTT. Residues: CASMVPGVGELFF.

The chain recombines TRBV9 with TRBJ2-3, with 11 bases matching TRBD2. The junction had 3 bases not matched to a gene; V was cut back by 3 bases and J by 6 bases. The V gene's germline CDR1 is SGDLS and CDR2 YYNGEE. The CDR3 is 14 residues long. CDR3 nucleotides: TGTGCCAGCAGCGCGACTAGCGGGGATGATACGCAGTATTTT. Amino acid sequence: CASSATSGDDTQYF.

The J gene is TRBJ2-7, the V gene TRBV23-1, with D tentatively TRBD1 (6 bases). TRBV23-1 is an ORF, and what it does is uncertain. The CDR3 has 13 residues. Trimming shortened V by 7 bases and J by 2 bases, and 12 bases separated the two germline ends. The CDR3: CASNWQGPYEQYF. The CDR3 nucleotides are TGCGCCAGCAATTGGCAGGGGCCCTACGAGCAGTACTTC.

This clone was observed once. J is TRBJ1-6 and V is TRBV4-1; a weak D match, TRBD1 (5 bases). V was clipped by 4 bases and J by 0 bases, with 10 bases between them. The germline gives CDR1 MGHRA, CDR2 YSYEKL. The CDR3 length is 16 residues. Here the CDR3 reads CASSPDRSSYNSPLHF. In DNA, the CDR3 is TGCGCCAGCAGCCCTGACAGAAGCTCCTATAATTCACCCCTCCACTTT.

This chain links TRBV29-1 with TRBJ1-1; 7 nucleotides line up with TRBD1. This CDR3 contains 15 residues. The V gene end was trimmed by 7 bases and the J gene end by 3 bases; junction bases not matched to a gene: 14. Germline V gives CDR1 SQVTM, CDR2 ANQGSEA. DNA of the CDR3: TGCAGCGCTGGACAGGTCAGTATCGGGGACACTGAAGCTTTCTTT. Translation gives CSAGQVSIGDTEAFF.

V is TRBV6-1 and J is TRBJ2-1; 7 bases agree with TRBD2. The V gene end was trimmed by 11 bases and the J gene end by 0 bases; junction bases not matched to a gene: 7. The CDR3 runs to 14 residues. Germline-derived CDR1 and CDR2 are MNHNS and SASEGT. CDR3 nucleotide sequence: TGTGCCGGAAGCGGGGCGATCTCCTACAATGAGCAGTTCTTC. Its protein product is CAGSGAISYNEQFF.

The chain recombines TRBV7-2 with TRBJ1-2; unclear D gene. Between the trimmed V and J ends, which lost 1 base and 5 bases, there was a span of 8 bases. The length of the CDR3 is 13 residues. Germline V gene data show CDR1 as SGHTA and CDR2 as FQGNSA. The CDR3 nucleotides read TGTGCCAGCAGCTTAGGTGGCCGGTATGGCTACACCTTC. Translating gives CASSLGGRYGYTF.